A selection of T cell receptor beta chains follows, all from one sample in a study of cytomegalovirus exposure and HLA in healthy donors. Sequencing was performed with immunoSEQ multiplex PCR; in TCRdb, only in-frame clones are kept and a portion is missing. The sample records 210,000 or so clones, 85% to 90% being singletons. Sequencing was carried out using PBMCs. The receptors were sampled from a man aged 30 to 39 in good health and CMV-seronegative. Both conserved end residues are part of each CDR3. Each record gives: V gene, D gene, clone size, J gene, CDR3 DNA, CDR3 protein. D genes are given only for firm matches. Part of the rows lack a size; the others show once, few, many or a class for expanded clones.

TRBV2	.	.	TRBJ2-7	TGTGCCAGCAGCGACAGATCCCTTGGCTCCTACGAGCAGTACTTC	CASSDRSLGSYEQYF
TRBV6-4	TRBD1	few	TRBJ2-7	TGTGCCAGCAGCCCACAAGGGGGCGGCTACGAGCAGTACTTC	CASSPQGGGYEQYF
TRBV7-6	.	.	TRBJ2-5	TGTGCCAGCAGTCCTGGGGAGGTCTCGCAAGAGACCCAGTACTTC	CASSPGEVSQETQYF
TRBV29-1	.	few	TRBJ2-7	TGCAGCGCTAGATTACAGGGTACCGTGCAGTACTTC	CSARLQGTVQYF
TRBV6-5	.	once	TRBJ1-5	TGTGCCAGCAGCTTGCGCGCAGGTCAGCCCCAGCATTTT	CASSLRAGQPQHF
TRBV4-2	TRBD2	.	TRBJ2-1	TGTGCCAGCAGCCAAGTATTAGCGGGAGGCCCGTCAGTTCGGTTCTTC	CASSQVLAGGPSVRFF
TRBV4-1	.	.	TRBJ2-7	TGCGCCAGCAGCCAAGAGAGAGGCTCGGACGAGCAGTACTTC	CASSQERGSDEQYF
TRBV4-2	TRBD1	.	TRBJ2-7	TGTGCCAGCAGCCAAGCCGGACAGGGAGACTACGAGCAGTACTTC	CASSQAGQGDYEQYF
TRBV2	.	.	TRBJ1-2	TGTGCCAGCAGGGGAGGGCCATCCCCTGTCTATGGCTACACCTTC	CASRGGPSPVYGYTF
TRBV4-2	TRBD1	.	TRBJ2-3	TGTGCCTCCTCCCCTACAGGGGGCTTCACAGATACGCAGTATTTT	CASSPTGGFTDTQYF
TRBV5-1	TRBD2	.	TRBJ2-3	TGCGCCAGCGGGACTAGCGGGAGCCACACAGATACGCAGTATTTT	CASGTSGSHTDTQYF
TRBV4-2	.	.	TRBJ2-5	TGTGCCAGCAGCCAAGGCCAGGTTCAGTACCGAGAGACCCAGTACTTC	CASSQGQVQYRETQYF
TRBV30	.	.	TRBJ1-5	TGTGCCTGGAGTACCGGGAGGGCCCTTTATCAGCCCCAGCATTTT	CAWSTGRALYQPQHF
TRBV29-1	.	.	TRBJ1-4	TGCAGCGTTCGGACAGCAACTAATGAAAAACTGTTTTTT	CSVRTATNEKLFF
TRBV28	TRBD1	.	TRBJ2-3	TGTGCCAGTGGGGGACAGGGAAGCACAGATACGCAGTATTTT	CASGGQGSTDTQYF
TRBV27	.	.	TRBJ1-4	TGTGCCAGCAGTATTATAGGGGGGGGTGAAAAACTGTTTTTT	CASSIIGGGEKLFF
TRBV7-8	.	once	TRBJ2-7	TGTGCCAGCAGCTTAGCTCAGCGCTCCTACGAGCAGTACTTC	CASSLAQRSYEQYF
TRBV7-2	.	.	TRBJ1-2	TGTGCCAGCCAGCTCTTACAGTCGGGCTACACCTTC	CASQLLQSGYTF
TRBV7-9	TRBD2	.	TRBJ2-5	TGTGCCAGCAGCCAGACTAGCGGGGGGGCCGGGGAGACCCAGTACTTC	CASSQTSGGAGETQYF
TRBV12-5	TRBD1	once	TRBJ1-2	TGTGCTAGTGGTTGGGGGACAGGGGCGAACTATGGCTACACCTTC	CASGWGTGANYGYTF
TRBV15	TRBD1	.	TRBJ2-1	TGTGCCACCAGGACAGGGACCTCCTACAATGAGCAGTTCTTC	CATRTGTSYNEQFF
TRBV28	.	.	TRBJ1-5	TGTGCCAGCAGCCGAGCGGGGGAAGATCAGCCCCAGCATTTT	CASSRAGEDQPQHF
TRBV4-2	TRBD1	.	TRBJ2-6	TGTGCCAGCAGCCAGTGGGTTGAGGGGGCCGCCGACGTCCTGACTTTC	CASSQWVEGAADVLTF
TRBV5-4	.	medium-sized	TRBJ2-7	TGTGCCAGCAGGGACGGTCTCGGGACCTACGAGCAGTACTTC	CASRDGLGTYEQYF
TRBV2	TRBD2	.	TRBJ2-1	TGTGCCAGCTTAGGAACGGGAGGGGTCTACAATGAGCAGTTCTTC	CASLGTGGVYNEQFF
TRBV18	.	few	TRBJ1-1	TGTGCCAGCTCACGCGAGAACACTGAAGCTTTCTTT	CASSRENTEAFF
TRBV6-1	.	.	TRBJ2-5	TGTGCCAGCATCTATCGACAGTTCCAAGAGACCCAGTACTTC	CASIYRQFQETQYF
TRBV21-1	.	.	TRBJ2-7	TGTGCCAGCAGAAAAAAAATTATGGGTCGGGCGGGGTGCTCGTACGAGCAGTACTTC	CASRKKIMGRAGCSYEQYF
TRBV10-3	.	once	TRBJ1-3	TGTGCCATCAGTACGACAGTCTCTGGAAACACCATATATTTT	CAISTTVSGNTIYF
TRBV7-9	.	.	TRBJ1-1	TGTGCCAGCAGCTTAGCGTACCACAGGGACACTGAAGCTTTCTTT	CASSLAYHRDTEAFF
TRBV19	TRBD2	.	TRBJ2-2	TGTGCCAGTAGTAAACCCTTCGGGACTAGCGAGAACACCGGGGAGCTGTTTTTT	CASSKPFGTSENTGELFF
TRBV16	TRBD1	.	TRBJ2-7	TGTGCCAGCAGCCAACTGGGACAGCCCACGGGGGAGCAGTACTTC	CASSQLGQPTGEQYF
TRBV28	TRBD1	.	TRBJ1-2	TGTGCCAGGGAAGGGACAGGACAGAACTATGGCTACACCTTC	CAREGTGQNYGYTF
TRBV27	.	.	TRBJ1-4	TGTGCCAGCAGCAAAACAGGGAATAATGAAAAACTGTTTTTT	CASSKTGNNEKLFF
TRBV7-2	.	.	TRBJ2-3	TGTGCCAGCAGCTTAATAATCCGCACAGATACGCAGTATTTT	CASSLIIRTDTQYF
TRBV6-1	.	.	TRBJ1-4	TGTGCCAGCAGTTCGGACAGAGCCCATGAAAAACTGTTTTTT	CASSSDRAHEKLFF
TRBV28	.	.	TRBJ1-1	TGTGCCAGCAGTTTAAATGGGGGCCGGGACACTGAAGCTTTCTTT	CASSLNGGRDTEAFF
TRBV12-2	.	few	TRBJ2-1	TGTGCAAGTCGCTTAGCGAACAGGGTCTGCAATGAGCAGTTCTTC	CASRLANRVCNEQFF
TRBV4-2	TRBD1	.	TRBJ2-3	TGTGCCAGCAGCCAAGGAGAGTTGAGGGACAGGGGCACAGATACGCAGTATTTT	CASSQGELRDRGTDTQYF
TRBV27	TRBD1	.	TRBJ1-6	TGTGCCAGCAGAAACAGGGGTTCACCCCTCCACTTT	CASRNRGSPLHF
TRBV11-3	.	.	TRBJ2-7	TGTGCCAGCAGCTTAGGAGGTGGCTACGAGCAGTACTTC	CASSLGGGYEQYF
TRBV7-6	TRBD1	.	TRBJ1-5	TGTGCCAGCAGCTTAGGGGACAGGAATCAGCCCCAGCATTTT	CASSLGDRNQPQHF
TRBV18	TRBD1	.	TRBJ1-1	TGTGCCAGCTCGCCCGACAGGGGGCAGTATAGCAACACTGAAGCTTTCTTT	CASSPDRGQYSNTEAFF
TRBV5-1	TRBD2	.	TRBJ2-5	TGCGCCAGCAGTGCTAGCGGGGGGGCGTTTGAGACCCAGTACTTC	CASSASGGAFETQYF
TRBV4-2	.	.	TRBJ2-7	TGTGCCAGCAGCTCGCGGGCACGCTACGAGCAGTACTTC	CASSSRARYEQYF
TRBV7-2	TRBD1	.	TRBJ2-3	TGTGCCAGCACCAAAAACAGGGGAAGCACAGATACGCAGTATTTT	CASTKNRGSTDTQYF
TRBV5-6	.	.	TRBJ2-3	TGTGCCAGCAGCTTGGCCCAGTACACAGATACGCAGTATTTT	CASSLAQYTDTQYF
TRBV25-1	.	.	TRBJ2-1	TGTGCCAGCAGTGCTTATGATGAGCAGTTCTTC	CASSAYDEQFF
TRBV6-4	.	.	TRBJ1-6	TGTGCCAGCAGTTCTCAGGGGTCCTATAATTCACCCCTCCACTTT	CASSSQGSYNSPLHF
TRBV5-1	.	.	TRBJ2-2	TGCGCCAGCAGCTTCCGGGATCTCACCGGGGAGCTGTTTTTT	CASSFRDLTGELFF
TRBV18	TRBD1	.	TRBJ2-6	TGTGCCAGCTCACCAGAGACAGGGGCGCGGGGGGCCAACGTCCTGACTTTC	CASSPETGARGANVLTF
TRBV27	TRBD2	.	TRBJ2-7	TGTGCCAGCAGTTTGCTCGGGACTAGCGGGATGGACGAGCAGTACTTC	CASSLLGTSGMDEQYF